These T cell receptor beta chains were read from a single sample in a study of CD8 T cells in ankylosing spondylitis. TCRdb analysed the 5' RACE reads with MiXCR anew, one entry per CDR3 protein. This sample has under 130,000 distinct CDR3 sequences, with less than 25% found just once. Sequencing used synovial fluid, either unsorted or a sorted T cell fraction (not recorded which). The receptors come from a male donor with ankylosing spondylitis. Each CDR3 is given with its conserved first and last residue. The D gene is left open where the match is weak. Where a row states a size, it is once, few, many or the class of an expanded clone; other rows omit it.

v_call	d_call	j_call	clone_size	cdr3_nt	cdr3_aa
TRBV27	.	TRBJ2-7	.	TGTGCCAGCAGTCCGACCGGGACGGAGCCCACCTACGAGCAGTACTTC	CASSPTGTEPTYEQYF
TRBV6-1	TRBD1	TRBJ1-2	few	TGTGCCAGCAGGACAGGGTTAAATGGCTACACCTTC	CASRTGLNGYTF
TRBV7-2	.	TRBJ1-1	.	TGTGCCAGCAGCTTTTCTACAGATGAAGCTTTCTTT	CASSFSTDEAFF
TRBV12-3/TRBV12-4	.	TRBJ2-1	.	TGTGCCAGCATTGGGACCGAGAATGAGCAGTTCTTC	CASIGTENEQFF
TRBV3-1	.	TRBJ1-2	.	TGTGCCAGCAGCCAAGATGCTGGGGGCAGGCACTACACCTTC	CASSQDAGGRHYTF
TRBV3-1	.	TRBJ2-5	.	TGTGCCAGCAGCCTCGGGTGGCTGGGAGAGACCCAGTACTTC	CASSLGWLGETQYF
TRBV6-5	.	TRBJ2-3	.	TGTGCCAGCAGTTATCCGGCTAGCGTGAGCACAGATACGCAGTATTTT	CASSYPASVSTDTQYF
TRBV5-1	.	TRBJ2-3	.	TGCGCCAGCAGCTTGCCCACTGCGGATACGCAGTATTTT	CASSLPTADTQYF
TRBV27	TRBD1	TRBJ2-2	few	TGTGCCAGCAGCCGGACAGGGGTTGAGACCGGGGAGCTGTTTTTT	CASSRTGVETGELFF
TRBV5-1	.	TRBJ1-4	many	TGCGCCAGCAGCTCGCGGGGCGGCGGTGAAAAACTGTTTTTT	CASSSRGGGEKLFF
TRBV20-1	.	TRBJ2-2	few	TGCAGTGCTAGAGATTTTAGAGCCGGGGAGCTGTTTTTT	CSARDFRAGELFF
TRBV20-1	.	TRBJ1-1	few	TGCAGTGCTACCCCCTGGGGGGGCGCGAACACTGAAGCTTTCTTT	CSATPWGGANTEAFF
TRBV5-6	.	TRBJ2-5	.	TGTGCCAGCAGCTCGAGGGGAGGAGGGAAGTTCTTGGAGACCCAGTACTTC	CASSSRGGGKFLETQYF
TRBV29-1	.	TRBJ1-2	.	TGCAGCGTTGACTTACAGGGAAGATATGGCTACACCTTC	CSVDLQGRYGYTF
TRBV2	.	TRBJ2-5	.	TGTGCCAGCAGTCTGAGGGGCCGAGGGGAGACGACCCAGTACTTC	CASSLRGRGETTQYF